This TCR beta chain was captured in a study of response to subunit inactivated influenza vaccine. Overall study findings and caveats: There was a suggestion from the authors that each seasonal influenza vaccination recruits few new T cells.

Concerning this clonotype itself: Its antigen remains unidentified.

CDR1 is SGHAT, CDR2 FQNNGV, per germline. CDR3 length: 15 amino acids. V was pared by 1 base and J by 8 bases, with 7 bases of the junction left unmatched. TCRdb reanalysed the RT-PCR reads using MiXCR and keeps one entry per CDR3 protein. The table records about 300,000 distinct CDR3 sequences, around 22% of them present only once. The clonotype was recovered from a man between 50 and 69 years old who received an inactivated influenza vaccine. The chain links TRBV11-2 to TRBJ2-1; TRBD2 matches at 8 bases. The sequences come from PBMCs from blood, collected about 19 months after vaccination. CDR3 sequence: CASSLVPGGLDEQFF. The CDR3 DNA reads TGTGCCAGCAGCTTAGTTCCGGGGGGGCTCGATGAGCAGTTCTTC.